The source of this T cell receptor (beta chain) is a study of control samples from healthy donors and cancer patients. The CDR3 length is 16 residues. In germline, CDR1 is SGHDT, CDR2 YYEEEE. V lost 2 bases and J 0 bases, leaving 14 bases between the germline ends. The protocol was immunoSEQ multiplex PCR, while the TCRdb copy is restricted to in-frame clones and leaves out a portion. The sample holds 210,000 or so clones, 91% seen once. The receptor comes from a man aged 25 to 40 in good health. J is TRBJ1-1 and V is TRBV5-6, with D tentatively TRBD1 (5 bases). The sequenced sample consisted of blood. The CDR3: CASSFSSRGMNTEAFF. In DNA form, the CDR3 reads TGTGCCAGCAGCTTCAGCTCTCGGGGCATGAACACTGAAGCTTTCTTT.